Presented here are 13 T cell receptor beta chains from one specimen sequenced in a study of blood T cell repertoires in COVID-19. Here immunoSEQ multiplex PCR was the method, and the copy in TCRdb shows in-frame clones only, minus some. Among about 210,000 clones listed, 80% were seen once. Sequencing used PBMCs or T cells enriched from blood (not recorded which). The receptor source for this set is a man aged 25 to 45 with acute COVID-19.

The genes are TRBV9 and TRBJ1-1; D is possibly TRBD1 (5 bases). The CDR3 is 13 amino acids. The V end was cut by 0 bases, the J end by 10 bases, with 13 bases between. The germline V gene encodes CDR1 SGDLS and CDR2 YYNGEE. This CDR3 is CASSVAGGGGAFF. The DNA of the CDR3 is TGTGCCAGCAGCGTAGCCGGGGGTGGAGGAGCTTTCTTT.

This chain uses TRBV28 with TRBJ1-1; no clear D. This CDR3 has 13 residues. Germline CDR1 MDHEN, CDR2 SYDVKM. Trimming took 7 bases from V and 5 from J, leaving 14 bases between them. CDR3 residues: CASIFSGVTEAFF. Written as DNA, the CDR3 is TGTGCCAGCATCTTCTCCGGGGTTACTGAAGCTTTCTTT.

The gene calls are TRBV11-1 and TRBJ2-1; TRBD1 is a possible D gene (6 bases). V lost 3 bases and J lost 7, with 13 bases in between. The CDR3 length is 14 residues. The germline V gene encodes CDR1 SGHAT and CDR2 FQDESV (reference sequence). Here the CDR3 DNA reads TGTGCCAGCAGCTTCGGACAGTCAGGTAATGAGCAGTTCTTC. The encoded protein is CASSFGQSGNEQFF. Full variable domain (remainder filled in from reference TRBV11-1 and TRBJ2-1): EAEVAQSPRYKITEKSQAVAFWCDPISGHATLYWYRQILGQGPELLVQFQDESVVDDSQLPKDRFSAERLKGVDSTLKIQPAELGDSAMYLCASSFGQSGNEQFFGPGTRLTVL.

The chain combines TRBV4-2 with TRBJ2-3; 11 bases map to TRBD1. The CDR3 runs to 16 residues. Germline V gene sequence: CDR1 LGHNA, CDR2 YNFKEQ. V was clipped by 4 bases and J by 2 bases; unmatched bases: 5. This CDR3 reads CASSPWDRGSTDTQYF. The CDR3, as DNA: TGTGCCAGCAGCCCCTGGGACAGGGGGTCCACAGATACGCAGTATTTT.

J is TRBJ2-7 and V is TRBV6-5, with D maybe TRBD1 (6 bases). V was cut by 4 bases and J by 1 base, with 14 bases left in between. This CDR3 comprises 15 residues. Germline V CDR1 and CDR2: MNHEY, SVGAGI. CDR3 sequence: CASSSGVTLSYEQYF. The DNA for the CDR3 is TGTGCCAGCAGTTCAGGGGTCACCCTATCCTACGAGCAGTACTTC.

V usage is TRBV5-1 and J usage is TRBJ2-2; TRBD2 agrees at 8 bases. The germline CDR1 and CDR2 sequences are SGHRS and YFSETQ. This CDR3 contains 14 residues. Germline trimming cut 6 bases from V and 4 bases from J; bases unmatched to any gene: 5. CDR3 bases: TGCGCCAGCAACGGGGGGGTAGGCACCGGGGAGCTGTTTTTT. This encodes CASNGGVGTGELFF.

The V gene is TRBV12-2, the J gene TRBJ1-1; TRBD1, the table's D call, was not compared with the DNA. TRBV12-2 is a recognized pseudogene. CDR3 size: 17 residues. CDR3 bases: TGTGCAAGTCGCTTAGCGGGACATCTAAAGGTGAACACTGAAGCTTTCTTT. Protein: CASRLAGHLKVNTEAFF.

This sequence joins TRBV2 and TRBJ2-4; D possibly corresponds to TRBD2 (5 bases). V gave up 6 bases and J gave up 7 bases, with 16 bases separating them. The CDR3 totals 14 residues. Looked up from germline, CDR1 is SNHLY and CDR2 is FYNNEI. This CDR3 is CASRDSGMGNIQYF. The CDR3 nucleotides are TGTGCCAGCAGGGACTCGGGCATGGGTAACATTCAGTACTTC.

This chain joins TRBV7-9 and TRBJ2-1; TRBD1 aligns across 8 bases. The length of the CDR3 is 13 residues. V shed 3 bases, J shed 6 bases, and the junction held 1 base outside the gene matches. In germline, CDR1 is SEHNR, CDR2 FQNEAQ (reference sequence). CDR3 residues: CASSLTGVNEQFF. CDR3 bases: TGTGCCAGCAGCTTGACAGGGGTCAATGAGCAGTTCTTC.

The chain links TRBV19 to TRBJ2-7, with 9 bases lining up with TRBD1. Germline V lookup: CDR1 LNHDA, CDR2 SQIVND (reference sequence). The CDR3 extends over 12 amino acids. V gave up 9 bases and J gave up 5 bases; unmatched junction bases: 5. In DNA, the CDR3 is TGTGCCAGCCGGACAGGGGCTGACGAGCAGTACTTC. Translation: CASRTGADEQYF.

This clone is a singleton in its sample. CDR3: CASSLGTSGVYEQYF. The CDR3 DNA reads TGTGCCAGCAGTTTAGGGACTAGCGGGGTTTACGAGCAGTACTTC. The V and J genes are TRBV27 and TRBJ2-7, with 13 bases that match TRBD2. V shed 2 bases and J 4 bases; nucleotides not matched to a gene: 2. The V gene's germline CDR1 is MNHEY and CDR2 SMNVEV (reference sequence). The CDR3 length is 15 residues.

Here the CDR3 DNA reads TGTGCCAGCCACCGACCGACAGGGTCCTACAATGAGCAGTTCTTC. It is translated as CASHRPTGSYNEQFF. The chain has TRBV27 and TRBJ2-1; TRBD1 aligns across 7 bases. The V gene's germline CDR1 is MNHEY and CDR2 SMNVEV (reference sequence). With 8 bases clipped from V and 1 base from J, the junction kept 8 bases outside the gene matches. The CDR3 is made up of 15 amino acids.

The chain couples TRBV11-3 to TRBJ2-2; D not certain. With 5 bases removed from V and 7 bases from J, the gap between germline ends came to 11 bases. Germline V lookup: CDR1 SGHNT, CDR2 YENEEA. CDR3 length: 13 amino acids. The CDR3 loop is CASSPEGDGELFF. The CDR3 coding sequence is TGTGCCAGCAGCCCCGAAGGAGACGGGGAGCTGTTTTTT. Full variable domain (outside the CDR3, taken from reference TRBV11-3 and TRBJ2-2): EAGVVQSPRYKIIEKKQPVAFWCNPISGHNTLYWYLQNLGQGPELLIRYENEEAVDDSQLPKDRFSAERLKGVDSTLKIQPAELGDSAVYLCASSPEGDGELFFGEGSRLTVL.